The rows below give T cell receptor beta chains drawn from one sample of a study of shared clonotypes between healthy human individuals. The method was immunoSEQ multiplex PCR; TCRdb's version includes in-frame clones alone and lacks a portion of them. This sample has around 1,900,000 clones, with 80% to 95% found just once. The sample consisted of naive CD8+ T cells from PBMCs. The receptor source for this set is a man younger than 35 in good health. Some clones in this sample may be carry-over from other donors' samples. CDR3s include the opening cysteine and the closing phenylalanine or tryptophan. D genes are given only for firm matches. Clone size appears in some rows only: once, few, many, or a class for an expanded clone.

d_call j_call clone_size v_call cdr3_aa cdr3_nt
TRBD1 TRBJ2-2 - TRBV7-3 CASSWTGGNTGELFF TGTGCCAGCAGCTGGACAGGGGGGAACACCGGGGAGCTGTTTTTT
TRBD1 TRBJ1-3 - TRBV5-6 CASSYGQGATSSPGNTIYF TGTGCCAGCAGTTACGGACAGGGGGCAACTTCTTCACCCGGAAACACCATATATTTT
- TRBJ2-1 once TRBV5-1 CASSQYRGQGRNEQFF TGCGCCAGCAGCCAATACCGGGGCCAGGGGAGAAATGAGCAGTTCTTC
TRBD2 TRBJ2-2 few TRBV7-8 CASRLGLAGGDTGELFF TGTGCCAGCAGATTGGGACTAGCGGGAGGGGACACCGGGGAGCTGTTTTTT
- TRBJ2-7 - TRBV5-1 CASSLVGGEQYF TGCGCCAGCAGCTTGGTCGGGGGCGAGCAGTACTTC
- TRBJ2-1 - TRBV9 CASSPLGSYNEQFF TGTGCCAGCAGCCCCTTAGGTTCCTACAATGAGCAGTTCTTC
TRBD1 TRBJ2-7 - TRBV9 CASSASRDRGHYEQYF TGTGCCAGCAGCGCGAGCCGGGACAGGGGGCACTACGAGCAGTACTTC
- TRBJ2-1 - TRBV19 CASSTLGEDEQFF TGTGCCAGTAGTACCCTGGGGGAAGATGAGCAGTTCTTC
- TRBJ2-1 - TRBV7-9 CASSLRRAGNEQFF TGTGCCAGCAGCCTCCGAAGGGCAGGTAATGAGCAGTTCTTC
- TRBJ2-2 - TRBV28 CASSFWAETGGELFF TGTGCCAGCAGTTTTTGGGCGGAAACGGGCGGGGAGCTGTTTTTT
TRBD1 TRBJ1-2 - TRBV5-1 CASSLEDRGNYGYTF TGCGCCAGCAGCTTGGAGGACAGGGGAAACTATGGCTACACCTTC
- TRBJ2-1 - TRBV27 CASSLVEGNEQFF TGTGCCAGCAGTTTAGTGGAGGGGAATGAGCAGTTCTTC
- TRBJ2-7 - TRBV19 CASSISSAEQYF TGTGCCAGTAGTATTAGTAGCGCCGAGCAGTACTTC
- TRBJ1-2 - TRBV28 CASSLRGPFIGYTF TGTGCCAGCAGTTTAAGGGGACCGTTTATTGGCTACACCTTC
- TRBJ2-7 - TRBV6-1 CASSEAPGSYEQYF TGTGCCAGCAGTGAAGCGCCCGGGAGCTACGAGCAGTACTTC